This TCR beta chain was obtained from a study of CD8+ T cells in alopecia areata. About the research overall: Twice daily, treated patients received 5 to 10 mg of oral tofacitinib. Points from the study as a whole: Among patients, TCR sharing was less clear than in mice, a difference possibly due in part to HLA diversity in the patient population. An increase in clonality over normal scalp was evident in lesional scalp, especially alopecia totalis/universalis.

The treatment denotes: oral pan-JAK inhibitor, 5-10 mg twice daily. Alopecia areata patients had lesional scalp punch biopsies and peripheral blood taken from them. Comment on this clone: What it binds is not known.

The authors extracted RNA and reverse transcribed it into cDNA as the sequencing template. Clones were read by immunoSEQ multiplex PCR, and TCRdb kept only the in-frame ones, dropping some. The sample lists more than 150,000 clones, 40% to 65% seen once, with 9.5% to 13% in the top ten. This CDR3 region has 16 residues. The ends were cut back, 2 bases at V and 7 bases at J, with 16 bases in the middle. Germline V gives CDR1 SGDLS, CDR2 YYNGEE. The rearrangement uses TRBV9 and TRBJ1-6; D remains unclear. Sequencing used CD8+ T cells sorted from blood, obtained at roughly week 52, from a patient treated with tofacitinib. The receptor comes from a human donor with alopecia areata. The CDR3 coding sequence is TGTGCCAGCAGCGTCCGGCCGGAGGGCCCCAATTCACCCCTCCACTTT. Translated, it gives CASSVRPEGPNSPLHF.